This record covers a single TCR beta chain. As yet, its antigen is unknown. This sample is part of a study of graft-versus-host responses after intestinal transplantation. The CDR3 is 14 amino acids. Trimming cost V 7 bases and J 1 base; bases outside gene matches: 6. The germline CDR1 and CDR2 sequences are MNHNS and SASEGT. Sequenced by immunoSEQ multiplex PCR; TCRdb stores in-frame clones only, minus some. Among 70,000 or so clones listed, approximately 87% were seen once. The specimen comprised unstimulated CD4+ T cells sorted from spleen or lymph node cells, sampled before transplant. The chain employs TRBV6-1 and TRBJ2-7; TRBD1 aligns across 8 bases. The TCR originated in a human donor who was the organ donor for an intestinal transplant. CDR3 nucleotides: TGTGCCAGCAACCAGGGACAGGAGTCCTACGAGCAGTACGTC. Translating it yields CASNQGQESYEQYV.